This T cell receptor beta chain was observed in a study of post-analysis software for immune sequencing data. Study findings and constraints: Among multiple sclerosis patients, normalized Chao1 diversity was significantly below that of controls.

Unique molecular identifiers were carried by the TCR beta cDNA libraries. With 1 to 10 million T cells as the source, hundreds of thousands of cDNA molecules resulted. One entry per CDR3 protein results from TCRdb running MiXCR on the PCR reads. The profile shows 380,000 or so distinct CDR3 sequences, about a third of them singletons. As for this clonotype: Its antigen is currently unknown.

Specimen: blood. The origin of this receptor is a girl aged 10 to 17 with multiple sclerosis.

DNA for the CDR3: TGCGCCAGCAGCTCCCGCCAGGGGGCTGGAGAGACCCAGTACTTC. As protein: CASSSRQGAGETQYF. The chain links TRBV5-1 to TRBJ2-5; 8 bases match TRBD1. This CDR3 is built from 15 residues. Germline V gives CDR1 SGHRS, CDR2 YFSETQ. V lost 3 bases and J lost 4; bases outside the gene matches: 8. Combining the CDR3 with reference TRBV5-1 and TRBJ2-5 gives the whole variable domain KAGVTQTPRYLIKTRGQQVTLSCSPISGHRSVSWYQQTPGQGLQFLFEYFSETQRNKGNFPGRFSGRQFSNSRSEMNVSTLELGDSALYLCASSSRQGAGETQYFGPGTRLLVL.